What follows describes a single T cell receptor beta chain. J gave up 8 bases and V 1 base, and 11 bases lay outside the gene matches. Germline assignment: CDR1 SGHNT and CDR2 YYREEE (reference sequence). The CDR3 spans 18 residues. This record belongs to a study of blood T cell repertoires in COVID-19. Study-wide context: The samples span acute and convalescent COVID-19 from the United States, Italy and Spain. The cDNA or gDNA used as material had been derived from T cells, B-cell-depleted T cells, or PBMCs.

The assay was immunoSEQ multiplex PCR, and TCRdb's table has in-frame clones only and misses some. The data hold hundreds of thousands of clones, with around 80% observed a single time. The chain has TRBV5-4 and TRBJ2-1; 14 nucleotides align to TRBD2. The sequence was collected from a man aged 40-49 years who had been exposed to COVID-19. Sequencing was performed on PBMCs or T cells enriched from blood (not recorded which). Here the CDR3 reads CASSLMGLGLAGVDEQFF. The CDR3 DNA sequence: TGTGCCAGCAGCTTGATGGGACTGGGACTAGCGGGAGTGGATGAGCAGTTCTTC.